The 28 T cell receptor beta chains below were found in one sample sequenced in a study of shared clonotypes between healthy human individuals. The assay was immunoSEQ multiplex PCR, and TCRdb's table has in-frame clones only and misses some. The sample has 2.3 million or so clones; 85% to 95% are singletons. Input material: naive CD4+ T cells from PBMCs. Documented subset: CD45RA+ positively selected. The receptors derive from a man aged 18 to 30 in good health. Some clones in this sample may be carry-over from other donors' samples.

The chain recombines TRBV6-1 with TRBJ2-7; 11 bases line up with TRBD2. The CDR3 runs to 14 residues. V gave up 7 bases and J gave up 6 bases; unmatched junction bases: 8. Germline assignment: CDR1 MNHNS and CDR2 SASEGT. CDR3 loop: CASTVLAGEGEQYF. The CDR3 coding sequence is TGTGCCAGCACCGTACTAGCGGGAGAGGGCGAGCAGTACTTC.

The CDR3 region is CASSLWTGNYEQYF. In DNA form, the CDR3 reads TGTGCCAGCAGTTTGTGGACAGGGAACTACGAGCAGTACTTC. V usage is TRBV28 and J usage is TRBJ2-7, with TRBD1 matching 8 bases. The CDR3 has 14 amino acids. Looked up from germline, CDR1 is MDHEN and CDR2 is SYDVKM. V lost 3 bases to trimming and J lost 3 bases; unmatched junction nucleotides: 4.

V gene TRBV7-2 combines with J gene TRBJ2-7, with 10 bases fitting TRBD1. The CDR3 extends over 15 amino acids. The V segment lost 5 bases and the J segment 4 bases; nucleotides outside the gene matches: 8. The germline gives CDR1 SGHTA, CDR2 FQGNSA. This chain's CDR3 is CASSHPDRGGYEQYF. The CDR3 DNA is TGTGCCAGCAGCCACCCGGACAGGGGGGGGTACGAGCAGTACTTC.

The CDR3 DNA sequence: TGTGCCAGTAGTATTAGTGGTAGCGGGATTGGTGAGCAGTTCTTC. This encodes CASSISGSGIGEQFF. This sequence joins TRBV19 and TRBJ2-1; TRBD2 agrees at 8 bases. V was pared by 3 bases and J by 9 bases, with 10 bases of the junction left unmatched. The CDR3 has 15 residues. Germline V lookup: CDR1 LNHDA, CDR2 SQIVND (reference sequence).

J is TRBJ2-1 and V is TRBV2; a weak D match, TRBD2 (5 bases). The CDR3 runs to 12 residues. Germline values: CDR1 SNHLY, CDR2 FYNNEI. Trimming removed 7 bases from V and 7 bases from J, with 11 bases in between. The CDR3 sequence is CASTEGWNEQFF. DNA for the CDR3: TGTGCCAGCACTGAGGGATGGAATGAGCAGTTCTTC.

The V and J genes are TRBV9 and TRBJ2-2, with D possibly being TRBD2 (5 bases). Germline lookup yields CDR1 SGDLS and CDR2 YYNGEE. Trimming cost V 0 bases and J 7 bases, with 13 bases left between them. CDR3 size: 15 residues. The CDR3 nucleotides read TGTGCCAGCAGCGTAGCTTGGACTGCCGGCGGGGAGCTGTTTTTT. This translates into CASSVAWTAGGELFF.

The chain recombines TRBV25-1 with TRBJ2-2; 9 nucleotides align to TRBD2. The trim removed 6 bases at V and 2 bases at J, leaving 10 bases unmatched. The CDR3 sequence is 17 residues long. Germline CDR1 and CDR2: MGHDK and SYGVNS. The chain's CDR3 is CASSRDQREVNTGELFF. The CDR3 coding sequence is TGTGCCAGCAGCCGCGACCAGCGGGAGGTAAACACCGGGGAGCTGTTTTTT.

The chain employs TRBV15 and TRBJ1-2; tentatively, D is TRBD1 (5 bases). Between the trimmed V and J ends, which lost 3 bases and 1 base, there was a span of 12 bases. This CDR3 spans 15 amino acids. Germline assignment: CDR1 LNHNV and CDR2 YYDKDF (reference sequence). CDR3 amino acids: CATSRRAQDNYGYTF. CDR3 in DNA: TGTGCCACCAGCAGGCGAGCACAGGATAACTATGGCTACACCTTC.

This chain uses TRBV7-2 with TRBJ2-7; D is undetermined. The CDR3 has 12 amino acids. V dropped 5 bases and J dropped 3 bases, with 8 bases sitting between them. Germline lookup yields CDR1 SGHTA and CDR2 FQGNSA. For the CDR3, the DNA is TGTGCCAGCAGCGCCCAGTACTACGAGCAGTACTTC. The encoded protein is CASSAQYYEQYF.

The chain uses TRBV7-3 and TRBJ2-2; TRBD2 agrees at 14 bases. The CDR3 is 16 amino acids. Germline CDR1 reads SGHTA; CDR2 reads FQGTGA. Trimming cost V 6 bases and J 8 bases; bases outside gene matches: 8. The CDR3 is CASRFPGTSGSGELFF. CDR3 sequence (DNA): TGTGCCAGCAGGTTTCCAGGGACTAGCGGGAGTGGGGAGCTGTTTTTT.

The chain carries TRBV11-2 and TRBJ2-3, with D possibly matching TRBD2 (5 bases). CDR3 length: 17 amino acids. Trimming left V 3 bases short and J 1 base short, with 17 bases between. Germline V gives CDR1 SGHAT, CDR2 FQNNGV. CDR3 amino acids: CASSFHSSGAGTDTQYF. The CDR3 DNA reads as TGTGCCAGCAGCTTTCATTCATCAGGAGCGGGCACAGATACGCAGTATTTT.

The chain combines TRBV7-2 with TRBJ1-1; no clear D gene. This CDR3 region has 15 residues. Germline-derived CDR1 and CDR2 are SGHTA and FQGNSA. Trimming took 1 base from V and 4 from J, leaving 13 bases between them. This chain's CDR3 is CASSLGPGWVTEAFF. DNA for the CDR3: TGTGCCAGCAGCTTAGGGCCGGGATGGGTCACTGAAGCTTTCTTT.

The chain carries TRBV9 and TRBJ2-2; D is undetermined. From germline, CDR1 is SGDLS and CDR2 YYNGEE. The germline V and J ends were trimmed by 0 bases and 7 bases, with 16 bases remaining between them. The CDR3 totals 16 residues. As DNA, the CDR3 is TGTGCCAGCAGCGTAGCGTCCCCCTCCGTAGGCGGGGAGCTGTTTTTT. Its protein is CASSVASPSVGGELFF.

This sequence joins TRBV21-1 and TRBJ1-1. TRBV21-1 is a known pseudogene. The CDR3 extends over 11 amino acids. In DNA, the CDR3 is TGTGCCAGCCGGGAGAGCACTGAAGCTTTCTTT. This gives the protein CASRESTEAFF.

This clone appeared once. The chain recombines TRBV7-8 with TRBJ2-1; 9 nucleotides line up with TRBD2. The trim removed 1 base at V and 6 bases at J, leaving 4 bases unmatched. The CDR3 has 15 residues. CDR1 and CDR2 (germline): SGHVS, FQNEAQ. The CDR3: CASSLVAGGVNEQFF. In nucleotides, the CDR3 is TGTGCCAGCAGCTTAGTCGCGGGGGGGGTCAATGAGCAGTTCTTC.

Of note for this clone: This CDR3 is also generated by other DNA sequences in the sample. The chain links TRBV5-4 to TRBJ1-5; no clear D gene. The CDR3 has 14 amino acids. Germline V gives CDR1 SGHNT, CDR2 YYREEE (reference sequence). V lost 0 bases to trimming and J lost 6 bases, with 10 bases between them. CDR3 nucleotide sequence: TGTGCCAGCAGCTTGGGTGGGTTGGGTCAGCCCCAGCATTTT. Its protein product is CASSLGGLGQPQHF.

About this clone: Within the sample, other DNA sequences also encode this same CDR3. The chain recombines TRBV5-1 with TRBJ1-5, with a tentative D call TRBD1 (6 bases). Germline V gives CDR1 SGHRS, CDR2 YFSETQ. The CDR3 contains 13 residues. Trimming left V 0 bases short and J 6 bases short, with 7 bases between. The CDR3 DNA is TGCGCCAGCAGCTTGGAAGGGGGTCAGCCCCAGCATTTT. Protein sequence: CASSLEGGQPQHF.

The rearrangement uses TRBV5-4 and TRBJ2-2, with 11 positions matching TRBD2. CDR1 and CDR2 (germline): SGHNT, YYREEE (reference sequence). V shed 4 bases and J 6 bases; nucleotides not matched to a gene: 5. The CDR3 extends over 15 amino acids. CDR3 protein: CASSQLAGDPGELFF. The CDR3 bases are TGTGCCAGCAGCCAACTAGCGGGAGATCCCGGGGAGCTGTTTTTT.

This chain joins TRBV7-3 and TRBJ2-5, with 12 bases aligning to TRBD2. Unmatched junction bases numbered 1, after V lost 4 bases and J lost 4 bases. Per the germline V gene, CDR1 is SGHTA and CDR2 is FQGTGA. The CDR3 sequence is 14 residues long. CDR3 sequence reads: CASSSGLAGETQYF. CDR3 nucleotides: TGTGCCAGCAGCTCGGGACTAGCGGGAGAGACCCAGTACTTC.

The J gene is TRBJ2-3, the V gene TRBV10-3, with D perhaps TRBD1 (5 bases). The V gene's germline CDR1 is ENHRY and CDR2 SYGVKD. V dropped 6 bases and J dropped 3 bases, with 10 bases sitting between them. This CDR3 has 13 amino acids. CDR3 coding DNA: TGTGCCATCAGCCCAAAGGGGACAGATACGCAGTATTTT. Its translation: CAISPKGTDTQYF.

J is TRBJ1-3 and V is TRBV25-1; D is unclear. Germline assignment: CDR1 MGHDK and CDR2 SYGVNS. CDR3 length: 16 residues. With 3 bases removed from V and 4 bases from J, the gap between germline ends came to 16 bases. The CDR3: CASSDPGTVGGNTIYF. CDR3 bases: TGTGCCAGCAGTGACCCGGGCACGGTGGGGGGAAACACCATATATTTT.

The chain is built from TRBV7-6 and TRBJ2-3, with D tentatively TRBD2 (5 bases). Germline V gene lookup returns CDR1 SGHVS and CDR2 FNYEAQ. The CDR3 contains 16 residues. The V gene lost 5 bases and the J gene lost 0 bases, with 15 bases spanning the gap. The CDR3 is CASSIGSAPSTDTQYF. The CDR3 coding sequence is TGTGCCAGCAGCATAGGGAGTGCCCCTAGCACAGATACGCAGTATTTT.

In this sample, this clone turned up once. The V call is TRBV5-5, the J call TRBJ1-1, with TRBD1 identical over 8 bases. With 5 bases clipped from V and 8 bases from J, the junction kept 11 bases outside the gene matches. Germline CDR1 is SGHKS and CDR2 is YYEKEE (reference sequence). The CDR3 has 14 amino acids. CDR3: CASRQGARGNEAFF. The CDR3 DNA follows: TGTGCCAGCAGGCAGGGGGCGAGGGGTAACGAAGCTTTCTTT.

The V call is TRBV4-2, the J call TRBJ2-2, with D perhaps matching TRBD2 (6 bases). The CDR3 sequence is 15 residues long. V lost 0 bases and J 5 bases, leaving 10 bases between the germline ends. CDR1 LGHNA and CDR2 YNFKEQ come from the germline V gene. CDR3 sequence reads: CASSQETTSTGELFF. The DNA for the CDR3 is TGTGCCAGCAGCCAAGAGACGACTAGTACCGGGGAGCTGTTTTTT.

The genes are TRBV28 and TRBJ2-7, with 12 bases aligning to TRBD2. Germline lookup yields CDR1 MDHEN and CDR2 SYDVKM. With V trimmed by 2 bases and J by 4 bases, 6 bases remained unmatched. The CDR3 loop spans 16 amino acids. The CDR3 region has the DNA TGTGCCAGCAGTTTAGCTAGCGGGAGGGCCGGGTACGAGCAGTACTTC. Residues: CASSLASGRAGYEQYF.

The chain recombines TRBV10-3 with TRBJ1-1; D is ambiguous. Germline assignment: CDR1 ENHRY and CDR2 SYGVKD. V lost 5 bases, J lost 4 bases, and 17 bases lay in between. CDR3 length equals 15 residues. CDR3 amino acids: CAISHGGSGGTEAFF. Here the CDR3 DNA reads TGTGCCATCAGTCACGGAGGGTCGGGTGGCACTGAAGCTTTCTTT.

This chain links TRBV7-3 with TRBJ2-3; 7 bases agree with TRBD1. Looked up from germline, CDR1 is SGHTA and CDR2 is FQGTGA. Germline trimming cut 6 bases from V and 1 base from J; bases unmatched to any gene: 7. The CDR3 covers 15 residues. The CDR3: CASRPAGTGTDTQYF. The CDR3 DNA follows: TGTGCCAGCAGGCCGGCCGGGACAGGCACAGATACGCAGTATTTT.

The chain joins TRBV7-8 to TRBJ2-7, with 9 bases lining up with TRBD2. Per the germline V gene, CDR1 is SGHVS and CDR2 is FQNEAQ. With V trimmed by 1 base and J by 3 bases, 4 bases remained unmatched. CDR3 length equals 15 residues. The CDR3 DNA follows: TGTGCCAGCAGCTTAGGGGTAGCGGGAGTCTACGAGCAGTACTTC. It encodes CASSLGVAGVYEQYF.